Below, 22 T cell receptor beta chains from the same sample are listed, as sequenced in a study of shared clonotypes between healthy human individuals. Data came from immunoSEQ multiplex PCR; TCRdb stores just in-frame clones and leaves some out. The sample lists over 2 million clones, roughly 94% occurring once. The sequenced sample consisted of naive CD4+ T cells sorted from blood. Subset meaning: CD45RA+ positively selected. All receptors derive from a man aged 18-30 years in good health.

The table lists this clone with a count of one. The rearrangement uses TRBV11-2 and TRBJ2-7; 10 bases align to TRBD2. The CDR3 consists of 15 residues. The germline V gene encodes CDR1 SGHAT and CDR2 FQNNGV. J gave up 1 base and V 4 bases, and 4 bases lay outside the gene matches. The CDR3 here is CASSSLAGLSYEQYF. CDR3 coding DNA: TGTGCCAGCAGCTCACTAGCGGGACTATCCTACGAGCAGTACTTC.

The CDR3 nucleotides are TGTGCCAGCAGTGGGCCCACAGGGAACCCCACTGAAGCTTTCTTT. Its protein product is CASSGPTGNPTEAFF. The rearrangement links TRBV2 to TRBJ1-1; D possibly corresponds to TRBD1 (6 bases). The CDR3 length is 15 residues. The V end was cut by 4 bases, the J end by 4 bases, with 16 bases between. CDR1 is SNHLY and CDR2 is FYNNEI in the germline V gene. Looking up the rest from reference TRBV2 and TRBJ1-1 gives the full variable domain: EPEVTQTPSHQVTQMGQEVILRCVPISNHLYFYWYRQILGQKVEFLVSFYNNEISEKSEIFDDQFSVERPDGSNFTLKIRSTKLEDSAMYFCASSGPTGNPTEAFFGQGTRLTVV.

This clone came up once. The V and J genes are TRBV30 and TRBJ2-7; weak D call: TRBD2 (5 bases). The CDR3 extends over 12 amino acids. Germline V lookup: CDR1 GTSNPN, CDR2 SVGIG (reference sequence). V was cut by 7 bases and J by 0 bases, with 10 bases left in between. This CDR3 reads CAFRRDSYEQYF. In DNA, the CDR3 is TGTGCCTTTCGCCGGGACTCCTACGAGCAGTACTTC.

This clone has just one count. The chain recombines TRBV5-6 with TRBJ1-1; unclear D gene. The V end lost 4 bases, the J end lost 0 bases, and 22 bases lay between the germline ends. The CDR3 totals 18 residues. In germline, CDR1 is SGHDT, CDR2 YYEEEE. The CDR3 DNA reads as TGTGCCAGCAGCCTCCTCTATCCCAGACGGCATCTGAACACTGAAGCTTTCTTT. This encodes CASSLLYPRRHLNTEAFF.

The chain couples TRBV7-2 to TRBJ1-6; D is unclear. Trimming removed 5 bases at V and 14 bases at J, with 16 bases between. This CDR3 region has 13 residues. CDR1 is SGHTA and CDR2 is FQGNSA in the germline V gene. Here the CDR3 DNA reads TGTGCCAGCAGCCTGCAGGATGGGGTATCCCTCCACTTT. Translated: CASSLQDGVSLHF.

V is TRBV19 and J is TRBJ1-5; D unclear. V was pared by 1 base and J by 3 bases, with 10 bases between. CDR3 length: 15 amino acids. Looked up from germline, CDR1 is LNHDA and CDR2 is SQIVND (reference sequence). The CDR3 DNA sequence: TGTGCCAGTAGTATAGTCCGGAACAACAATCAGCCCCAGCATTTT. Translated, it gives CASSIVRNNNQPQHF.

The rearrangement links TRBV6-5 to TRBJ2-1; the D call may be TRBD1 or TRBD2 (5 bases each). The V gene lost 6 bases and the J gene lost 5 bases, with 14 bases spanning the gap. The CDR3 length is 14 residues. The germline V gene encodes CDR1 MNHEY and CDR2 SVGAGI. Here the CDR3 reads CASRTGPANNEQFF. The CDR3 nucleotides are TGTGCCAGCAGAACGGGGCCGGCCAACAATGAGCAGTTCTTC.

The V gene is TRBV30, the J gene TRBJ2-2, with a possible D match to TRBD1 (6 bases). Per the germline V gene, CDR1 is GTSNPN and CDR2 is SVGIG (reference sequence). V dropped 2 bases and J dropped 6 bases, with 16 bases sitting between them. The CDR3 sequence is 15 residues long. The CDR3 spells CAWSSPTRGPGELFF. CDR3 bases: TGTGCCTGGAGTTCCCCCACCAGGGGCCCCGGGGAGCTGTTTTTT.

The genes are TRBV6-5 and TRBJ2-2; the D is unclear. The CDR3 length is 14 residues. Germline V gene lookup returns CDR1 MNHEY and CDR2 SVGAGI. Trimming removed 0 bases from V and 3 bases from J, with 5 bases in between. Here the CDR3 reads CASSYSPYTGELFF. Written as DNA, the CDR3 is TGTGCCAGCAGTTACTCACCCTACACCGGGGAGCTGTTTTTT.

The J gene is TRBJ1-6, the V gene TRBV7-6, with D maybe TRBD1 (6 bases). The V gene lost 5 bases and the J gene lost 6 bases, with 11 bases spanning the gap. This CDR3 has 14 amino acids. CDR1 and CDR2 from the germline V gene are SGHVS and FNYEAQ. The chain's CDR3 is CASSVGGPNSPLHF. The CDR3 region has the DNA TGTGCCAGCAGCGTTGGGGGGCCTAATTCACCCCTCCACTTT.

The V and J genes are TRBV7-8 and TRBJ1-4, with 7 nucleotides matching TRBD1. This CDR3 contains 15 residues. Losses at the gene ends were 2 bases for V and 4 bases for J; bases not matched to a gene: 4. Germline values: CDR1 SGHVS, CDR2 FQNEAQ. The CDR3 nucleotides read TGTGCCAGCAGCTTATGGAGGGACAGTAATGAAAAACTGTTTTTT. It codes for CASSLWRDSNEKLFF.

This chain links TRBV2 with TRBJ2-7; 8 nucleotides match TRBD2. CDR1 SNHLY and CDR2 FYNNEI come from the germline V gene. The V gene end was trimmed by 6 bases and the J gene end by 6 bases; junction bases not matched to a gene: 7. The CDR3 covers 13 residues. CDR3 sequence (DNA): TGTGCCAGCAGAATAGCCCGGGGGGGCGAGCAGTACTTC. It specifies CASRIARGGEQYF.

This chain links TRBV13 with TRBJ1-3; the D is unclear. CDR1 PRHDT and CDR2 FYEKMQ come from the germline V gene (reference sequence). There are 15 residues in the CDR3. V shed 2 bases and J shed 0 bases, with 8 bases lying between them. CDR3 DNA: TGTGCCAGCAGCTTAAAGGTCAGCTCTGGAAACACCATATATTTT. This gives the protein CASSLKVSSGNTIYF. Full variable domain (remainder filled in from reference TRBV13 and TRBJ1-3): AAGVIQSPRHLIKEKRETATLKCYPIPRHDTVYWYQQGPGQDPQFLISFYEKMQSDKGSIPDRFSAQQFSDYHSELNMSSLELGDSALYFCASSLKVSSGNTIYFGEGSWLTVV.

The J gene is TRBJ2-1, the V gene TRBV7-2, with TRBD1 matching over 7 bases. The trim removed 3 bases at V and 7 bases at J, leaving 0 bases unmatched. The CDR3 covers 12 residues. Germline V CDR1 and CDR2: SGHTA, FQGNSA. The DNA of the CDR3 is TGTGCCAGCAGCTTCAGGGGGAATGAGCAGTTCTTC. It specifies CASSFRGNEQFF.

The chain links TRBV19 to TRBJ2-1; 11 positions match TRBD2. The length of the CDR3 is 13 residues. The germline CDR1 and CDR2 sequences are LNHDA and SQIVND (reference sequence). Unmatched junction bases numbered 1, after V lost 8 bases and J lost 4 bases. The CDR3 nucleotides read TGTGCCAGTGGGACTAGCGGTTACAATGAGCAGTTCTTC. The encoded protein is CASGTSGYNEQFF.

J is TRBJ1-4 and V is TRBV27; 8 positions agree with TRBD1. Trimming cost V 5 bases and J 5 bases; bases outside gene matches: 13. The germline V gene encodes CDR1 MNHEY and CDR2 SMNVEV (reference sequence). The CDR3 consists of 17 residues. CDR3 DNA sequence: TGTGCCAGCAGTCTCTATGCAAGGACAGGGTACAATGAAAAACTGTTTTTT. It codes for CASSLYARTGYNEKLFF. Based on the CDR3 plus reference TRBV27 and TRBJ1-4, the full variable domain is EAQVTQNPRYLITVTGKKLTVTCSQNMNHEYMSWYRQDPGLGLRQIYYSMNVEVTDKGDVPEGYKVSRKEKRNFPLILESPSPNQTSLYFCASSLYARTGYNEKLFFGSGTQLSVL.

This chain joins TRBV7-2 and TRBJ2-5, with 7 positions matching TRBD1. The germline gives CDR1 SGHTA, CDR2 FQGNSA. J gave up 2 bases and V 6 bases, and 6 bases lay outside the gene matches. The CDR3 has 14 amino acids. CDR3 sequence (DNA): TGTGCCAGCAGTCGAAACAGGGGTCAAGAGACCCAGTACTTC. It codes for CASSRNRGQETQYF.

The J gene is TRBJ2-1, the V gene TRBV11-1; 8 bases align to TRBD2. V shed 0 bases and J 3 bases; nucleotides not matched to a gene: 4. Germline V gene lookup returns CDR1 SGHAT and CDR2 FQDESV (reference sequence). This CDR3 contains 16 residues. The CDR3 region is CASSLARGAVYNEQFF. CDR3 DNA sequence: TGTGCCAGCAGCTTAGCGCGGGGGGCTGTCTACAATGAGCAGTTCTTC.

J is TRBJ1-1 and V is TRBV5-1, with 9 bases identical to TRBD1. The trim removed 7 bases at V and 5 bases at J, leaving 18 bases unmatched. Germline V gene data show CDR1 as SGHRS and CDR2 as YFSETQ. The CDR3 loop spans 17 amino acids. Here the CDR3 DNA reads TGCGCCAGCTCTCCCGTGCCAGGGACAGGGAGAGGGACTGAAGCTTTCTTT. Protein sequence: CASSPVPGTGRGTEAFF.

The chain employs TRBV28 and TRBJ2-5; tentative D call: TRBD1 (6 bases). The CDR3 consists of 14 residues. Trimming took off 6 bases at V and 4 bases at J, with 15 bases between the two ends. The germline gives CDR1 MDHEN, CDR2 SYDVKM. Here the CDR3 DNA reads TGTGCCAGCAGCCAAGACAGGTTAGGAGAGACCCAGTACTTC. Its protein product is CASSQDRLGETQYF.

As for this clone: The identical CDR3 is also encoded by other nucleotide sequences in the sample. The J gene is TRBJ1-2, the V gene TRBV28; no clear D. Trimming cost V 3 bases and J 2 bases, with 4 bases left between them. The CDR3 totals 12 residues. CDR1 MDHEN and CDR2 SYDVKM come from the germline V gene. CDR3 DNA sequence: TGTGCCAGCAGTTTGAGGAACTATGGCTACACCTTC. Translation gives CASSLRNYGYTF.

This clone was observed a single time. The chain has TRBV5-1 and TRBJ1-2; the match to TRBD1 covers 10 bases. Germline-derived CDR1 and CDR2 are SGHRS and YFSETQ. The CDR3 has 14 residues. Trimming took 8 bases from V and 4 from J; bases not matched to a gene: 8. The CDR3 nucleotides read TGCGCCAGTTCGGGACAGGGGATCAGCTATGGCTACACCTTC. It specifies CASSGQGISYGYTF.